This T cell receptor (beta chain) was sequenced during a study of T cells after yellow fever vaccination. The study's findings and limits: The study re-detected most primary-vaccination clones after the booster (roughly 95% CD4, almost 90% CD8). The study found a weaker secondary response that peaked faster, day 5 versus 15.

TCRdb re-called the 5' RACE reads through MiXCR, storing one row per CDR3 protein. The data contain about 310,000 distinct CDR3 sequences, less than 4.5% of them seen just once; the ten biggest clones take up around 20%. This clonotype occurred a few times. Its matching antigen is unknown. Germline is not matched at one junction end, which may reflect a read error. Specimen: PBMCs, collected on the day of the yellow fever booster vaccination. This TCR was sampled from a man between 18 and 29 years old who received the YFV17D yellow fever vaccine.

The CDR3: CASRDGTSGYEQYF. The DNA for the CDR3 is TGTGCCAGCCGTGACGGGACCTCGGGATACGAGCAGTACTTC. The rearrangement links TRBV25-1 to TRBJ2-7; the D gene could be TRBD1 or TRBD2 (5 bases each). This CDR3 has 14 residues. Germline values: CDR1 MGHDK, CDR2 SYGVNS.